This TCR beta chain derives from a study of technical replicates of blood from a few donors. TCRdb keeps only in-frame clones here, not all; method: immunoSEQ multiplex PCR. The table lists around 83,000 clones, 94% of them singletons. The CDR3 runs 11 residues. V trimming: 8 bases; J trimming: 5 bases; junction bases outside the gene matches: 2. Germline V lookup: CDR1 WNHNN, CDR2 SYGVQD (reference sequence). The TCR originated in a human donor in good health. Sample: T cells isolated from PBMCs. J is TRBJ2-7 and V is TRBV10-1, with 8 bases lining up with TRBD1. DNA for the CDR3: TGCGCCAGCGGGACAGGCCACGAGCAGTACTTC. It is translated as CASGTGHEQYF.